This is a list of T cell receptor beta chains from one sample in a study of T cells in Graves' hyperthyroidism and ophthalmopathy. A single record per CDR3 protein comes from TCRdb applying MiXCR to the multiplex PCR reads. The table shows 470,000 or so distinct CDR3 sequences, with around 21% occurring only once. Material for sequencing was blood. The receptor set was obtained from a man younger than 35 with Graves' hyperthyroidism. The CDR3 runs from the conserved cysteine through the conserved F or W. Fields, in order: D gene, J gene, clone size, V gene, CDR3 DNA, CDR3 protein. A D gene is named only where the DNA matches it firmly. Clone sizes are given selectively: once, few, many, or a class where the clone is expanded.

d_gene: -
j_gene: TRBJ1-2
abundance: -
v_gene: TRBV12-5
CDR3nt: TGTGCTAGTGGTTTGCCCACCACAAATGGCTACACCTTC
CDR3aa: CASGLPTTNGYTF

d_gene: -
j_gene: TRBJ1-2
abundance: few
v_gene: TRBV2
CDR3nt: TGTGCCAGCAGCGCCCTCAAGCGTGAGGGGCAAGGCTACACCTTC
CDR3aa: CASSALKREGQGYTF

d_gene: -
j_gene: TRBJ1-1
abundance: many
v_gene: TRBV12-3/TRBV12-4
CDR3nt: TGTGCCAGCAGCCCATTGGGGACGTACACTGAAGCTTTCTTT
CDR3aa: CASSPLGTYTEAFF

d_gene: -
j_gene: TRBJ2-2
abundance: many
v_gene: TRBV27
CDR3nt: TGTGCCAGCACCCTGGGGCCCAACACCGGGGAGCTGTTTTTT
CDR3aa: CASTLGPNTGELFF

d_gene: -
j_gene: TRBJ1-5
abundance: many
v_gene: TRBV28
CDR3nt: TGTGCCAGCAGTTTTCTGGGTATGGATCAGCCCCAGCATTTT
CDR3aa: CASSFLGMDQPQHF

d_gene: -
j_gene: TRBJ1-1
abundance: many
v_gene: TRBV13
CDR3nt: TGTGCCAGCAGCCTCCGGGCCAGGGGTGAAGCTTTCTTT
CDR3aa: CASSLRARGEAFF

d_gene: -
j_gene: TRBJ2-7
abundance: many
v_gene: TRBV12-3/TRBV12-4
CDR3nt: TGTGCCAGCAGTGTTGACTACTCCTACGAGCAGTACTTC
CDR3aa: CASSVDYSYEQYF

d_gene: -
j_gene: TRBJ1-1
abundance: many
v_gene: TRBV25-1
CDR3nt: TGTGCCAGCAGTCCGTACCCGGGGGACACTGAAGCTTTCTTT
CDR3aa: CASSPYPGDTEAFF

d_gene: -
j_gene: TRBJ2-5
abundance: -
v_gene: TRBV7-3
CDR3nt: TGTGCCAGCAGTGATATAGGGTTGGAGACCCAGTACTTC
CDR3aa: CASSDIGLETQYF

d_gene: -
j_gene: TRBJ1-2
abundance: many
v_gene: TRBV20-1
CDR3nt: TGCAGTGGTTGGGCAGTTGGAGGCTACACCTTC
CDR3aa: CSGWAVGGYTF

d_gene: -
j_gene: TRBJ2-7
abundance: many
v_gene: TRBV12-3/TRBV12-4
CDR3nt: TGTGCCAGCAGGCGGGACCCAAGCCCCTACGAGCAGTACTTC
CDR3aa: CASRRDPSPYEQYF

d_gene: -
j_gene: TRBJ1-1
abundance: -
v_gene: TRBV24-1
CDR3nt: TGTGCCACCAGGGATGGGGCTGAAGCTTTCTTT
CDR3aa: CATRDGAEAFF

d_gene: -
j_gene: TRBJ2-2
abundance: many
v_gene: TRBV7-6
CDR3nt: TGTGCCAGCGGTCGAGGCTCACCCGGGGAGCTGTTTTTT
CDR3aa: CASGRGSPGELFF

d_gene: -
j_gene: TRBJ1-6
abundance: once
v_gene: TRBV2
CDR3nt: TGTGCCAGCAGTCGCTGGCAGCCTAATAATTCACCCCTCCACTTT
CDR3aa: CASSRWQPNNSPLHF

d_gene: -
j_gene: TRBJ2-2
abundance: many
v_gene: TRBV7-9
CDR3nt: TGTGCCAGCAGCCCTAAGAACACCGGGGAGCTGTTTTTT
CDR3aa: CASSPKNTGELFF

d_gene: TRBD2
j_gene: TRBJ2-2
abundance: -
v_gene: TRBV11-1
CDR3nt: TGTGCCAGCAGCCGGTCGGGGGGGGTGAACACCGGGGAGCTGTTTTTT
CDR3aa: CASSRSGGVNTGELFF

d_gene: TRBD2
j_gene: TRBJ2-5
abundance: many
v_gene: TRBV27
CDR3nt: TGTGCCAGCTCTCGGAACGGGGGGGCCCACGAGACCCAGTACTTC
CDR3aa: CASSRNGGAHETQYF

d_gene: TRBD2
j_gene: TRBJ2-7
abundance: -
v_gene: TRBV7-2
CDR3nt: TGTGCCAGCAGCTCCCTGGAGCGGGATAACTACGAGCAGTACTTC
CDR3aa: CASSSLERDNYEQYF

d_gene: -
j_gene: TRBJ2-7
abundance: many
v_gene: TRBV6-2/TRBV6-3
CDR3nt: TGTGCCAGCAGTTATGGCAACAACTACGAGCAGTACTTC
CDR3aa: CASSYGNNYEQYF

d_gene: TRBD1
j_gene: TRBJ1-1
abundance: many
v_gene: TRBV20-1
CDR3nt: TGCAGTGCTAAGGGACAGGCGGAAACTGAAGCTTTCTTT
CDR3aa: CSAKGQAETEAFF

d_gene: -
j_gene: TRBJ2-7
abundance: many
v_gene: TRBV2
CDR3nt: TGTGCCAGCAGTGGGCCAGCGTACGATTCCTACGAGCAGTACTTC
CDR3aa: CASSGPAYDSYEQYF

d_gene: TRBD2
j_gene: TRBJ2-7
abundance: many
v_gene: TRBV12-3/TRBV12-4
CDR3nt: TGTGCCAGCAGTTTCCGGACTAGCGGGACCTACGAGCAGTACTTC
CDR3aa: CASSFRTSGTYEQYF

d_gene: -
j_gene: TRBJ1-3
abundance: many
v_gene: TRBV5-1
CDR3nt: TGCGCCAGCAGCTTGGTCCCTCGGGGATCTGGAAACACCATATATTTT
CDR3aa: CASSLVPRGSGNTIYF

d_gene: TRBD2
j_gene: TRBJ2-2
abundance: few
v_gene: TRBV30
CDR3nt: TGTGCCTGGAGTGTACTAGCGGAGAACACCGGGGAGCTGTTTTTT
CDR3aa: CAWSVLAENTGELFF

d_gene: TRBD1
j_gene: TRBJ2-7
abundance: -
v_gene: TRBV7-3
CDR3nt: TGTGCCAGCAGCCCGCCGGACAGGGGTTACGAGCAGTACTTC
CDR3aa: CASSPPDRGYEQYF

d_gene: TRBD1
j_gene: TRBJ1-1
abundance: many
v_gene: TRBV7-2
CDR3nt: TGTGCCAGCAGCCCCACAGGGGGTAACGTGGCTTTCTTT
CDR3aa: CASSPTGGNVAFF

d_gene: -
j_gene: TRBJ2-7
abundance: -
v_gene: TRBV19
CDR3nt: TGTGCCAGTAGTATTTCCGGGGCTCCCTACGAGCAGTACTTC
CDR3aa: CASSISGAPYEQYF

d_gene: TRBD1
j_gene: TRBJ1-1
abundance: many
v_gene: TRBV10-2
CDR3nt: TGCGCCAGCAGTGAGAGTAAGGGACAGCTGAACACTGAAGCTTTCTTT
CDR3aa: CASSESKGQLNTEAFF

d_gene: TRBD1
j_gene: TRBJ1-2
abundance: -
v_gene: TRBV6-5
CDR3nt: TGTGCCAGCAGTTATCGCCGGGACAGCCCCTATGGCTACACCTTC
CDR3aa: CASSYRRDSPYGYTF

d_gene: TRBD1
j_gene: TRBJ1-1
abundance: many
v_gene: TRBV28
CDR3nt: TGTGCCAGCTCCTTAGGACAGGGAGGGAGCACTGAAGCTTTCTTT
CDR3aa: CASSLGQGGSTEAFF

d_gene: -
j_gene: TRBJ1-1
abundance: many
v_gene: TRBV19
CDR3nt: TGTGCCAGTAGGTACGGGAACACTGAAGCTTTCTTT
CDR3aa: CASRYGNTEAFF

d_gene: -
j_gene: TRBJ1-2
abundance: many
v_gene: TRBV30
CDR3nt: TGTGCCTGGTCTCCAGGCCTTCCCTATGGCTACACCTTC
CDR3aa: CAWSPGLPYGYTF

d_gene: TRBD2
j_gene: TRBJ2-2
abundance: many
v_gene: TRBV4-2
CDR3nt: TGTGCCAGCAGCCAAGAGGCGGGGGGCGCGGTTGGGACCGGGGAGCTGTTTTTT
CDR3aa: CASSQEAGGAVGTGELFF

d_gene: TRBD2
j_gene: TRBJ2-5
abundance: many
v_gene: TRBV6-1
CDR3nt: TGTGCCAGCAGTGATAGCGGGGCCCAAGAGACCCAGTACTTC
CDR3aa: CASSDSGAQETQYF

d_gene: TRBD1
j_gene: TRBJ1-2
abundance: many
v_gene: TRBV4-1
CDR3nt: TGCGCCAGCAGCGAAACGGGGACAGTTGATGGCTACACCTTC
CDR3aa: CASSETGTVDGYTF

d_gene: -
j_gene: TRBJ1-1
abundance: many
v_gene: TRBV7-2
CDR3nt: TGTGCCAGCAGCCAAAAGGCGTCGGGGGGCGAAGCTTTCTTT
CDR3aa: CASSQKASGGEAFF

d_gene: -
j_gene: TRBJ2-7
abundance: many
v_gene: TRBV6-1
CDR3nt: TGTGCCAGCAGTGAAAGGCAGGACTCCTACGAGCAGTACTTC
CDR3aa: CASSERQDSYEQYF

d_gene: -
j_gene: TRBJ1-1
abundance: few
v_gene: TRBV7-8
CDR3nt: TGTGCCAGCAGCTTACTTACATTATCTGAAGCTTTCTTT
CDR3aa: CASSLLTLSEAFF

d_gene: -
j_gene: TRBJ2-6
abundance: many
v_gene: TRBV12-3/TRBV12-4
CDR3nt: TGTGCCAGCAGAGAGAGAAGGGGCGCTGGGGCCAACGTCCTGACTTTC
CDR3aa: CASRERRGAGANVLTF

d_gene: TRBD1
j_gene: TRBJ2-7
abundance: few
v_gene: TRBV6-2/TRBV6-3
CDR3nt: TGTGCCAGCAGTCCCGTAGCTTCCGGGACAGGGGTTGGTAGCTACGAGCAGTACTTC
CDR3aa: CASSPVASGTGVGSYEQYF

d_gene: -
j_gene: TRBJ2-7
abundance: many
v_gene: TRBV30
CDR3nt: TGTGCCTGGATCGAGCAGGGAAGCACCTACGAGCAGTACTTC
CDR3aa: CAWIEQGSTYEQYF

d_gene: -
j_gene: TRBJ1-2
abundance: few
v_gene: TRBV4-1
CDR3nt: TGCGCCAGCAGCCTATCCCTCAGGGAGAGCTATGGCTACACCTTC
CDR3aa: CASSLSLRESYGYTF

d_gene: -
j_gene: TRBJ2-7
abundance: few
v_gene: TRBV5-1
CDR3nt: TGCGCCAGCAGCTTCGGCGGGGACTCCTACGAGCAGTACTTC
CDR3aa: CASSFGGDSYEQYF

d_gene: TRBD2
j_gene: TRBJ2-7
abundance: -
v_gene: TRBV28
CDR3nt: TGTGCCAGCAGTTCCTCTATTCTAGCGGGAGTTAGCTACGAGCAGTACTTC
CDR3aa: CASSSSILAGVSYEQYF

d_gene: -
j_gene: TRBJ1-2
abundance: -
v_gene: TRBV9
CDR3nt: TGTGCCAGCAGCGTAGGGACCAGCCTCTATGGCTACACCTTC
CDR3aa: CASSVGTSLYGYTF

d_gene: -
j_gene: TRBJ2-3
abundance: many
v_gene: TRBV29-1
CDR3nt: TGCAGCGTGGTACATCGCACAGATACGCAGTATTTT
CDR3aa: CSVVHRTDTQYF

d_gene: TRBD1
j_gene: TRBJ1-2
abundance: many
v_gene: TRBV12-3/TRBV12-4
CDR3nt: TGTGCCAGCAGAGGACAGGGATATGGCTACACCTTC
CDR3aa: CASRGQGYGYTF

d_gene: -
j_gene: TRBJ1-1
abundance: -
v_gene: TRBV12-5
CDR3nt: TGTGCTAGTGGTCCGACGACCTGGACGGACACTGAAGCTTTCTTT
CDR3aa: CASGPTTWTDTEAFF

d_gene: TRBD1
j_gene: TRBJ1-1
abundance: -
v_gene: TRBV19
CDR3nt: TGTGCCAGTTACCAGGGGGCGCGAACTGAAGCTTTCTTT
CDR3aa: CASYQGARTEAFF

d_gene: -
j_gene: TRBJ1-5
abundance: many
v_gene: TRBV2
CDR3nt: TGTGCCAGCAGTCCTCATCGCGATAGGGGCGGCAATCAGCCCCAGCATTTT
CDR3aa: CASSPHRDRGGNQPQHF

d_gene: TRBD2
j_gene: TRBJ2-2
abundance: few
v_gene: TRBV5-1
CDR3nt: TGCGCCAGCAGCACGGAATTAGCGGGGGGTCCCACCGGGGAGCTGTTTTTT
CDR3aa: CASSTELAGGPTGELFF

d_gene: -
j_gene: TRBJ1-2
abundance: many
v_gene: TRBV6-5
CDR3nt: TGTGCCAGCAGTTACCGACCGTCCAACTATGGCTACACCTTC
CDR3aa: CASSYRPSNYGYTF

d_gene: -
j_gene: TRBJ1-1
abundance: many
v_gene: TRBV24-1
CDR3nt: TGTGCCACCAGTGCCTCGGTGGGGGCTGGGGCTTTCTTT
CDR3aa: CATSASVGAGAFF

d_gene: TRBD2
j_gene: TRBJ2-7
abundance: many
v_gene: TRBV4-1
CDR3nt: TGCGCCAGCAGCCAAGGAGAGCGGGGGTACGAGCAGTACTTC
CDR3aa: CASSQGERGYEQYF

d_gene: TRBD1
j_gene: TRBJ2-7
abundance: -
v_gene: TRBV28
CDR3nt: TGTGCCAGCAGTCGGACAGGGGGCACGTCAAACGAGCAGTACTTC
CDR3aa: CASSRTGGTSNEQYF

d_gene: -
j_gene: TRBJ1-5
abundance: -
v_gene: TRBV6-1
CDR3nt: TGTGCCAGCAAGGGGGTGGATCATCAGCCCCAGCATTTT
CDR3aa: CASKGVDHQPQHF

d_gene: -
j_gene: TRBJ2-7
abundance: many
v_gene: TRBV30
CDR3nt: TGTGCCTGGACAGGAGGACAGAGCTACGAGCAGTACTTC
CDR3aa: CAWTGGQSYEQYF

d_gene: TRBD2
j_gene: TRBJ2-5
abundance: few
v_gene: TRBV6-4
CDR3nt: TGTGCCAGCAGTCCCTCCTGGGGAGGGCAAGAGACCCAGTACTTC
CDR3aa: CASSPSWGGQETQYF